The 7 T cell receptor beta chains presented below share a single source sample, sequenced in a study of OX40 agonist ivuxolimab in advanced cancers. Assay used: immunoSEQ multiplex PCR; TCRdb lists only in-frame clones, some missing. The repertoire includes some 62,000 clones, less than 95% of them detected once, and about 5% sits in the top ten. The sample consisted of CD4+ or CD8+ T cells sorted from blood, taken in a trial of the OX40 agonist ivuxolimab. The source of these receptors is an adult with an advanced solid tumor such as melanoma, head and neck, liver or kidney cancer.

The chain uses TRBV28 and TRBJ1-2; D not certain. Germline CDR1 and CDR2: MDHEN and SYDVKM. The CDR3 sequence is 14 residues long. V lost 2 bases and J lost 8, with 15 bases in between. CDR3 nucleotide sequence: TGTGCCAGCAGTTTACCTCAACCCAGACTGGGCTACACCTTC. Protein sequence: CASSLPQPRLGYTF.

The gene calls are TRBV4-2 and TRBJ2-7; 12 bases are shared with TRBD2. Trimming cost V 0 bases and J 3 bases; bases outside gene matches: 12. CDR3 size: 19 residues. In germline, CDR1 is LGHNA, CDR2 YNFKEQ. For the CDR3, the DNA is TGTGCCAGCAGCCAAGACCTCACCGGGACTAGCGGGCCTTACTACGAGCAGTACTTC. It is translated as CASSQDLTGTSGPYYEQYF.

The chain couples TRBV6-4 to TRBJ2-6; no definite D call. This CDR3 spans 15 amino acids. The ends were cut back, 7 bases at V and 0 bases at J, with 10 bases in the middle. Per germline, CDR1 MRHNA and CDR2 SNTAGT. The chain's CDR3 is CASTPSSSGANVLTF. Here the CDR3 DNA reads TGTGCCAGCACTCCGTCCTCCTCTGGGGCCAACGTCCTGACTTTC.

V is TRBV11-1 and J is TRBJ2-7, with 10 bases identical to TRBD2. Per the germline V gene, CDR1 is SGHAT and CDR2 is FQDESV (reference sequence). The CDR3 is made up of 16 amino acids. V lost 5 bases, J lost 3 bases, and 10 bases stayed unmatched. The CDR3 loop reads CASSEDELAGHYEQYF. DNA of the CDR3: TGTGCCAGCAGCGAAGACGAACTAGCGGGGCACTACGAGCAGTACTTC. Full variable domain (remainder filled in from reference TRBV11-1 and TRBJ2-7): EAEVAQSPRYKITEKSQAVAFWCDPISGHATLYWYRQILGQGPELLVQFQDESVVDDSQLPKDRFSAERLKGVDSTLKIQPAELGDSAMYLCASSEDELAGHYEQYFGPGTRLTVT.

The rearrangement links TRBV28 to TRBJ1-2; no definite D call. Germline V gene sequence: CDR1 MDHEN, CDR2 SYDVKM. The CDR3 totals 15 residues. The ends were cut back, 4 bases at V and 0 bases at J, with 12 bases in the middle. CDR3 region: CASSSGPLANYGYTF. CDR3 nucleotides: TGTGCCAGCAGTTCCGGACCTCTAGCTAACTATGGCTACACCTTC.

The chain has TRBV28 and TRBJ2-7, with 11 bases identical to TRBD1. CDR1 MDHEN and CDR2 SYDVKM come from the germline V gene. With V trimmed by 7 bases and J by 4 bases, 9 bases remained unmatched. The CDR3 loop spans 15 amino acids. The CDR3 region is CASTRTGTGGYEQYF. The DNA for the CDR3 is TGTGCCAGCACCCGCACCGGGACAGGGGGATACGAGCAGTACTTC. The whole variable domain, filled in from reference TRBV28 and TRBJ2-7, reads DVKVTQSSRYLVKRTGEKVFLECVQDMDHENMFWYRQDPGLGLRLIYFSYDVKMKEKGDIPEGYSVSREKKERFSLILESASTNQTSMYLCASTRTGTGGYEQYFGPGTRLTVT.

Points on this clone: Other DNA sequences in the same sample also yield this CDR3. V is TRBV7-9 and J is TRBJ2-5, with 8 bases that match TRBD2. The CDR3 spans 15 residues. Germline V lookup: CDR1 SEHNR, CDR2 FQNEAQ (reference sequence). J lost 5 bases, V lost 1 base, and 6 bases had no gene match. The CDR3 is CASSLDGRAGETQYF. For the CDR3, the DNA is TGTGCCAGCAGCTTAGACGGGAGGGCCGGTGAGACCCAGTACTTC.